This TCR beta chain comes out of a study of blood T cell repertoires in COVID-19. For the study at large: Both acute and convalescent COVID-19 samples were obtained from the United States, Italy and Spain. T cells, B-cell-depleted T cells, or PBMCs supplied cDNA or gDNA.

Per the original methods: Reference gene primer amplification yielded estimated nucleated cell counts. TCRdb's copy holds only in-frame clones and misses some; the assay was immunoSEQ multiplex PCR. V and J calls and clone size are copied from that table; D and trimming were computed from the DNA. The sample records 120,000 or so clones, around 81% being singletons. Per germline, CDR1 KGHSH and CDR2 LQKENI. The CDR3 has 13 amino acids. Trimming removed 2 bases from V and 8 bases from J, with 10 bases in between. It was during active infection that Seattle patients were enrolled and then longitudinally followed.

The specimen sequenced was peripheral blood. The sequence was collected from a man aged 25 to 40 with COVID-19, enrolled during active disease. This sequence joins TRBV18 and TRBJ2-1; possibly TRBD2 for D (5 bases). DNA of the CDR3: TGTGCCAGCTCACCAGGAAGAGGGCATGAGCAGTTCTTC. This translates into CASSPGRGHEQFF.